This T cell receptor beta chain was identified in a study of T cell repertoires in cytomegalovirus infection. Study information: Indicated by public TCR beta signatures were CMV infection and matching HLA type. Overall study findings and caveats: CMV-specific TCR beta clonotypes restricted by HLA-C were the ones dominating the ex vivo response. Identification of carriers of CMV plus the relevant HLA was performed using cumulative public TCR beta family frequency.

This clonotype was seen ten or more times. The antigen is undetermined. TCRdb reprocessed the reads with MiXCR, giving one entry per CDR3 protein. The sample includes more than 400,000 distinct CDR3 sequences, more than 25% of them seen just once. The CDR3 length is 12 residues. Germline CDR1 is MNHEY and CDR2 is SMNVEV (reference sequence). V dropped 5 bases and J dropped 7 bases, with 12 bases sitting between them. Material for sequencing was PBMCs. The chain uses TRBV27 and TRBJ2-7, with D possibly TRBD1 on 6 matching bases. The TCR originated in a human donor in good health (CMV status not recorded). Some clones in this sample may be carry-over from other donors' samples. The CDR3 region is CASSLQGGEQYF. CDR3 DNA: TGTGCCAGCAGTCTACAGGGTGGGGAGCAGTACTTC.